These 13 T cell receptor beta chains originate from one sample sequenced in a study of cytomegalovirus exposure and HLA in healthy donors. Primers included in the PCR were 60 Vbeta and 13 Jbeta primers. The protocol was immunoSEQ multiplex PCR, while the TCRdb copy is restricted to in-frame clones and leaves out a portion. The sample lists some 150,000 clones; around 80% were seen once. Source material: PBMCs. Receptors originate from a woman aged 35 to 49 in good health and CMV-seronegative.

The CDR3 nucleotides are TGCAGCGTTGATGAACCCTACGACAGCTGCCAGTACTTC. It encodes CSVDEPYDSCQYF. The rearrangement joins TRBV29-1 to TRBJ2-5; tentative D call: TRBD1 (5 bases). Trimming shortened V by 3 bases and J by 10 bases, and 18 bases separated the two germline ends. CDR3 size: 13 residues. Germline V lookup: CDR1 SQVTM, CDR2 ANQGSEA.

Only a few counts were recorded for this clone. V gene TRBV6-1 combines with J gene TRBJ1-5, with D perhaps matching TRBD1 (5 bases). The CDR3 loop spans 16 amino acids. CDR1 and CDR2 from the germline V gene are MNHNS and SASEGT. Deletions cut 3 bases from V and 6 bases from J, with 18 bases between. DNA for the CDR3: TGTGCCAGCAGTGACCAGGGAAGGGGTGTGACTCAGCCCCAGCATTTT. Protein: CASSDQGRGVTQPQHF.

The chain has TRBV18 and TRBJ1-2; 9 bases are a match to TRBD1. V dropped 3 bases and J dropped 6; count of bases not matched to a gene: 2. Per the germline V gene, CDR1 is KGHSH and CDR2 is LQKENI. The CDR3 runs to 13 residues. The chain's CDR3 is CASSPGQGNGYTF. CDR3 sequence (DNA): TGTGCCAGCTCACCGGGACAGGGTAATGGCTACACCTTC.

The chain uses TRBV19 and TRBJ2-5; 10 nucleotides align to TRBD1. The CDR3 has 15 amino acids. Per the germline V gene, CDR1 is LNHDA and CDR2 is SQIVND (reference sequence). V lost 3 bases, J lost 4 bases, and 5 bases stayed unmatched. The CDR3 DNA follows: TGTGCCAGTAGTATGGGACAGGGGTATGGAGAGACCCAGTACTTC. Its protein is CASSMGQGYGETQYF. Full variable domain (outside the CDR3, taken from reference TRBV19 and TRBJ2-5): DGGITQSPKYLFRKEGQNVTLSCEQNLNHDAMYWYRQDPGQGLRLIYYSQIVNDFQKGDIAEGYSVSREKKESFPLTVTSAQKNPTAFYLCASSMGQGYGETQYFGPGTRLLVL.

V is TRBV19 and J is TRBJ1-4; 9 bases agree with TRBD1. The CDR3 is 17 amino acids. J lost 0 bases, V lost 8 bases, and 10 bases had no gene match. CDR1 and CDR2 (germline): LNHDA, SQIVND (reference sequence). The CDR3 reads CASYGTGKGPTNEKLFF. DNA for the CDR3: TGTGCCAGTTACGGGACAGGGAAAGGTCCAACTAATGAAAAACTGTTTTTT.

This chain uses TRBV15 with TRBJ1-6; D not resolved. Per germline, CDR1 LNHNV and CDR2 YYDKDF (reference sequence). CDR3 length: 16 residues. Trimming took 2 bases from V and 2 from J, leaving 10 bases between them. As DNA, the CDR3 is TGTGCCACCAGCAGACCCGAGGGAGCCTATAATTCACCCCTCCACTTT. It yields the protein CATSRPEGAYNSPLHF. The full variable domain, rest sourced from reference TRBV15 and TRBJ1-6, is DAMVIQNPRYQVTQFGKPVTLSCSQTLNHNVMYWYQQKSSQAPKLLFHYYDKDFNNEADTPDNFQSRRPNTSFCFLDIRSPGLGDTAMYLCATSRPEGAYNSPLHFGNGTRLTVT.

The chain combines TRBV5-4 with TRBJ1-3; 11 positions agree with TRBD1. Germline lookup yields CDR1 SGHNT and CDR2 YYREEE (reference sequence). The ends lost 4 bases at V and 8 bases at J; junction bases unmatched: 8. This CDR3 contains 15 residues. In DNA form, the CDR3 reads TGTGCCAGCAGCCGGACAGGGGGCGCAACAGACACCATATATTTT. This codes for CASSRTGGATDTIYF.

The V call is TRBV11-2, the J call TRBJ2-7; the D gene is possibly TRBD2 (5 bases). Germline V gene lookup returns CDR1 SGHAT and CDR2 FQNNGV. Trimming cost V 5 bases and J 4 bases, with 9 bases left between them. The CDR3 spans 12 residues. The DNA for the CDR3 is TGTGCCAGCAGCCTTGCGGGTTACGAGCAGTACTTC. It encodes CASSLAGYEQYF.

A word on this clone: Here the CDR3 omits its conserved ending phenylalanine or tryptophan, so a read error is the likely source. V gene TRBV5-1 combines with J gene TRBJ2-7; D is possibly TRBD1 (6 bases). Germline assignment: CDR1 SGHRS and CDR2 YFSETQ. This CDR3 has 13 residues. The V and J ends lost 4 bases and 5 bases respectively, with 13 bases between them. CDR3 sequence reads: CASSPGTSNEQYL. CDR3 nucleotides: TGCGCCAGCAGCCCTGGGACAAGCAACGAGCAGTACCTC.

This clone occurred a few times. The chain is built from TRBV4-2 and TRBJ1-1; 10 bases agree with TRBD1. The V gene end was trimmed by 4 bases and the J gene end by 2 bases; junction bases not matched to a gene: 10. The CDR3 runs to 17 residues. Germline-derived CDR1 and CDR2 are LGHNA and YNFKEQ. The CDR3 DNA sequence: TGTGCCAGCAGCCGAGGAGGACAGGGGGGTAGCAACACTGAAGCTTTCTTT. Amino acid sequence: CASSRGGQGGSNTEAFF.

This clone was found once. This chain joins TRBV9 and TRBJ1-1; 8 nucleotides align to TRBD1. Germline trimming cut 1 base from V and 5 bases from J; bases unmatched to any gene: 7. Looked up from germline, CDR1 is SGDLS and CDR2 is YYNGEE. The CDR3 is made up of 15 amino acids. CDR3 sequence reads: CASSVSDRGGTEAFF. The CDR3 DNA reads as TGTGCCAGCAGCGTATCCGACAGGGGTGGTACTGAAGCTTTCTTT.

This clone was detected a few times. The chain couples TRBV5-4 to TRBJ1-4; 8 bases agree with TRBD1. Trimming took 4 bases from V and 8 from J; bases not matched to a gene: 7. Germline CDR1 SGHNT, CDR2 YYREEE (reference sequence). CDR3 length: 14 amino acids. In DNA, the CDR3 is TGTGCCAGCAGCCAGGACAGGGATGGGGAAAAACTGTTTTTT. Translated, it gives CASSQDRDGEKLFF.

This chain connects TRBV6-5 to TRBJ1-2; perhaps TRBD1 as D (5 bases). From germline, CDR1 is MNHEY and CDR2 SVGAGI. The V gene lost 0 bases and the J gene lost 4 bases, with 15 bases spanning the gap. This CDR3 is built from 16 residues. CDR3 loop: CASSYSGGMRSYGYTF. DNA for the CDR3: TGTGCCAGCAGTTACTCGGGGGGTATGCGCAGCTATGGCTACACCTTC.